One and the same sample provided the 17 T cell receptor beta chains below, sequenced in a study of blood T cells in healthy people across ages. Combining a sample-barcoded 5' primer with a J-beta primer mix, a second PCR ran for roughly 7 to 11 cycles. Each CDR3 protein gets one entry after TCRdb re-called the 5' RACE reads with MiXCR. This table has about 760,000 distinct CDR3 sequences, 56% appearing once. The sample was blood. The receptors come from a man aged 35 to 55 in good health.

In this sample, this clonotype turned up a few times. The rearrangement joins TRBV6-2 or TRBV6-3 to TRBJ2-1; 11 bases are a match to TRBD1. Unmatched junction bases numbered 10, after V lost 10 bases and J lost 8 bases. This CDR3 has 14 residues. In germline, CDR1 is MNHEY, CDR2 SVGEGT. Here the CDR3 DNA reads TGTGCCACGATAAGGGACAGGGGGTTGTATGAGCAGTTCTTC. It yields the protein CATIRDRGLYEQFF.

CDR3 sequence reads: CATSDFLNQETQYF. The CDR3 nucleotides read TGTGCCACCAGTGATTTCCTAAACCAAGAGACCCAGTACTTC. The genes are TRBV24-1 and TRBJ2-5; D gene uncertain. CDR1 is KGHDR, CDR2 SFDVKD, per germline. The CDR3 is made up of 14 amino acids. V was shortened by 1 base and J by 0 bases, with 5 bases between the two germline ends.

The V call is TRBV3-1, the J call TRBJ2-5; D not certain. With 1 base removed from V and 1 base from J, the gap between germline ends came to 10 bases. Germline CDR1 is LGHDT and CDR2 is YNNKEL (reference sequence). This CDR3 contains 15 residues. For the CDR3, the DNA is TGTGCCAGCAGCCAAGGTGTGACGGGCCAAGAGACCCAGTACTTC. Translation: CASSQGVTGQETQYF.

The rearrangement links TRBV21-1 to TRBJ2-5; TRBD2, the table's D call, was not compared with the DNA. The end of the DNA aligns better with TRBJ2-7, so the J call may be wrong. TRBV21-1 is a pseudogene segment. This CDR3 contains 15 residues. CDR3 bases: TGTGCCAGCAGCACCCGCAACGTCGCATCCTACGAGCAGTACTTC. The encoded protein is CASSTRNVASYEQYF.

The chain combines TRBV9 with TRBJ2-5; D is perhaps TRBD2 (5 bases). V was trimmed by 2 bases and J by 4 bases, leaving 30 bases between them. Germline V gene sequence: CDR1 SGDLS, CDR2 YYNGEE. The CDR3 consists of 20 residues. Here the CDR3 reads CASSVGLAYARKQIVETQYF. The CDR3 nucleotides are TGTGCCAGCAGCGTTGGGCTAGCATATGCCCGGAAGCAAATCGTAGAGACCCAGTACTTC.

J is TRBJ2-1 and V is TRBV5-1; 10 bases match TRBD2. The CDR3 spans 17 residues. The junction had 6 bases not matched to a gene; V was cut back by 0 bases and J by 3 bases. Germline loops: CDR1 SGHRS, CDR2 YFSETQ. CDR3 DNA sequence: TGCGCCAGCAGCTTGGTACTAGCGGGGCCCAACTACAATGAGCAGTTCTTC. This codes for CASSLVLAGPNYNEQFF.

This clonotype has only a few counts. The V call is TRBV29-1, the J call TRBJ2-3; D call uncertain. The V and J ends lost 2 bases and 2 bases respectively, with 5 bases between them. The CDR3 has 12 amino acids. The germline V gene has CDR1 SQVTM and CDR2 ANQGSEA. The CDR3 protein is CSVELFTDTQYF. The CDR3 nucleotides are TGCAGCGTTGAATTGTTCACAGATACGCAGTATTTT.

The CDR3 loop reads CASSLDSSRGYNEQFF. CDR3 sequence (DNA): TGTGCCAGCAGCTTAGATTCTTCACGGGGCTACAATGAGCAGTTCTTC. V and J are TRBV7-3 and TRBJ2-1; D is possibly TRBD2 (5 bases). The CDR3 spans 16 residues. Trimming shortened V by 2 bases and J by 3 bases, and 14 bases separated the two germline ends. In germline, CDR1 is SGHTA, CDR2 FQGTGA.

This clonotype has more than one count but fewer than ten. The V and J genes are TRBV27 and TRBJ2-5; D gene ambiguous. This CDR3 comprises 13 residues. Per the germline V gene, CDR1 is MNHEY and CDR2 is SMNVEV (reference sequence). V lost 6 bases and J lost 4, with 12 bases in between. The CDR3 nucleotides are TGTGCCAGCAGCCCACTCGTGGGAGAGACCCAGTACTTC. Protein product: CASSPLVGETQYF.

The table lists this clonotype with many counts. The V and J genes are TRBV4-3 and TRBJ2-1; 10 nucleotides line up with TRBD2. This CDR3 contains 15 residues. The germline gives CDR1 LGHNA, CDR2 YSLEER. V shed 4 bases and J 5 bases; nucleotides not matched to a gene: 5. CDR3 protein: CASSPMGTSDNEQFF. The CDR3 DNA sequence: TGCGCCAGCAGCCCCATGGGGACTAGCGACAATGAGCAGTTCTTC.

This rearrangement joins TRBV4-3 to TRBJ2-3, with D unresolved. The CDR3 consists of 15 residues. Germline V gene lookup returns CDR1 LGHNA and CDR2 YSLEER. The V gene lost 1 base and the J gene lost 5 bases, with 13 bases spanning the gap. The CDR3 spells CASSQGFSPGDTQYF. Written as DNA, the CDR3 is TGCGCCAGCAGCCAAGGGTTTTCGCCTGGAGATACGCAGTATTTT.

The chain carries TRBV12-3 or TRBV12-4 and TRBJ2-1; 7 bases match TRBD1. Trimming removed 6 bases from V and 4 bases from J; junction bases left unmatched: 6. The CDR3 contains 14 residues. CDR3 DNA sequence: TGTGCCAGCAGGCCTGGGACAGAGTACAATGAGCAGTTCTTC. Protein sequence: CASRPGTEYNEQFF.

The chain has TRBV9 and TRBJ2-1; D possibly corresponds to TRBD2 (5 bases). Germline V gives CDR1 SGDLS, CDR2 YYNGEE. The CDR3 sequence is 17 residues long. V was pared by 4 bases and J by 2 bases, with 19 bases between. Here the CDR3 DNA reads TGTGCCAGCAGCCCCCGTCTGAGGGCGGAGACCTACAATGAGCAGTTCTTC. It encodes CASSPRLRAETYNEQFF. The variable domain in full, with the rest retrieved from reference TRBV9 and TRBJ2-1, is DSGVTQTPKHLITATGQRVTLRCSPRSGDLSVYWYQQSLDQGLQFLIQYYNGEERAKGNILERFSAQQFPDLHSELNLSSLELGDSALYFCASSPRLRAETYNEQFFGPGTRLTVL.

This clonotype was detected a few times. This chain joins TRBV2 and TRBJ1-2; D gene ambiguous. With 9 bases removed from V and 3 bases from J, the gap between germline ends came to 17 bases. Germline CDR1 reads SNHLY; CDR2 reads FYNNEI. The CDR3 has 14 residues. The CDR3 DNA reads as TGTGCCAGTGGGATTGGGGTTCTGGACTATGGCTACACCTTC. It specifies CASGIGVLDYGYTF. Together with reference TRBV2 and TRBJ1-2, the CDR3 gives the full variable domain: EPEVTQTPSHQVTQMGQEVILRCVPISNHLYFYWYRQILGQKVEFLVSFYNNEISEKSEIFDDQFSVERPDGSNFTLKIRSTKLEDSAMYFCASGIGVLDYGYTFGSGTRLTVV.

CDR3 in DNA: TGCAGTGCTAGGGGACAGATAAACACTGAAGCTTTCTTT. Amino acid sequence: CSARGQINTEAFF. The chain carries TRBV20-1 and TRBJ1-1; 7 bases fit TRBD1. Trimming at V came to 3 bases and at J to 2 bases, leaving 3 bases not matched to a gene. The germline V gene has CDR1 DFQATT and CDR2 SNEGSKA (reference sequence). This CDR3 contains 13 residues.

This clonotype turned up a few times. This chain's CDR3 is CASSTGEETQYF. As DNA, the CDR3 is TGTGCCAGTTCTACAGGGGAAGAGACCCAGTACTTC. V is TRBV12-3 or TRBV12-4 and J is TRBJ2-5; 7 nucleotides agree with TRBD1. Germline trimming cut 9 bases from V and 3 bases from J; bases unmatched to any gene: 4. The CDR3 has 12 amino acids.

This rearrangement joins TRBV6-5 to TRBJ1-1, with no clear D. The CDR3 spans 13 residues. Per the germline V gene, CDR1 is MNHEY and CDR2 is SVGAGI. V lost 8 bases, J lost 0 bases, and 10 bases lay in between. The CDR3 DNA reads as TGTGCCAGCTTCGGAAGCGTGAACACTGAAGCTTTCTTT. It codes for CASFGSVNTEAFF.